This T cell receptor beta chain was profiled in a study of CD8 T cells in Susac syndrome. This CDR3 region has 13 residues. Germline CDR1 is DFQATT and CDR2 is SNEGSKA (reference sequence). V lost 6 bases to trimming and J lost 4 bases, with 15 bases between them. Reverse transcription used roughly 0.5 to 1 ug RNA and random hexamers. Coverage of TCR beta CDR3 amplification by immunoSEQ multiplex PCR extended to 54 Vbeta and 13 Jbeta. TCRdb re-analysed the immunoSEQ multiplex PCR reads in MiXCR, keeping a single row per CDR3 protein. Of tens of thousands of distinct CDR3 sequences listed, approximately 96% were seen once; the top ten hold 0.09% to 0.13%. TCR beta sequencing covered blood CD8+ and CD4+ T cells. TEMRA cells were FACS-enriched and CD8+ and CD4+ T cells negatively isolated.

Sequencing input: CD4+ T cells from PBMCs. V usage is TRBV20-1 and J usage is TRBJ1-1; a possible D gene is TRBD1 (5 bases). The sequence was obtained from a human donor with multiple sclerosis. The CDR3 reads CSARRPGGTEAFF. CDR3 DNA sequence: TGCAGTGCCCGAAGACCGGGGGGCACTGAAGCTTTCTTT.